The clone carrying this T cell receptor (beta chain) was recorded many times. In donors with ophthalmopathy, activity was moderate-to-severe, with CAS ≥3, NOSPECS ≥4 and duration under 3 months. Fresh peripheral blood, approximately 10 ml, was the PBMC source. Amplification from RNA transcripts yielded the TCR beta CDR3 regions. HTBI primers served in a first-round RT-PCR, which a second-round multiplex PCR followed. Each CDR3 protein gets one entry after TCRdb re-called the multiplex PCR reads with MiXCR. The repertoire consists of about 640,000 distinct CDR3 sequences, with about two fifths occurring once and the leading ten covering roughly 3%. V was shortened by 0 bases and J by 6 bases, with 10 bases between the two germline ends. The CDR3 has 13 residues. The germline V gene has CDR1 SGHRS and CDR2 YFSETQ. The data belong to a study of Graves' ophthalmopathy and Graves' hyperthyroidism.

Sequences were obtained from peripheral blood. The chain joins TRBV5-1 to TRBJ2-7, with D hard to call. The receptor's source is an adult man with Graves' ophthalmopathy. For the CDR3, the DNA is TGCGCCAGCAGCTTGGGTGGTAGCAGCGAGCAGTACTTC. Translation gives CASSLGGSSEQYF.